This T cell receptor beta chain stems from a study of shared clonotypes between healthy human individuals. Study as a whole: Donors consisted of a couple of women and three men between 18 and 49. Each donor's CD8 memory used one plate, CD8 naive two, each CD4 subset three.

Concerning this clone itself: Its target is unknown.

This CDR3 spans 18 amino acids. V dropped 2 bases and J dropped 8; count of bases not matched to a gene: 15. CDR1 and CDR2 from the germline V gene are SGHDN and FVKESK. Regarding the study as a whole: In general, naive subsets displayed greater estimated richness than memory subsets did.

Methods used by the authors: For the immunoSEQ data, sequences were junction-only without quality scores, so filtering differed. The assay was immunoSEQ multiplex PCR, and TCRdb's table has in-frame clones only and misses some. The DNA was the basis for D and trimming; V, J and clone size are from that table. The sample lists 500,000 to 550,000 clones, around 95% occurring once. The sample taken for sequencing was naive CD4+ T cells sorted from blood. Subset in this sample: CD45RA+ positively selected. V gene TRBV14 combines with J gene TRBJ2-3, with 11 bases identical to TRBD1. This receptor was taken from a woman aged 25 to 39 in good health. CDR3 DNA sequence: TGTGCCAGCAGCCAATCGGGCAGGACAGGGGGCGCCTGGGTTACGCAGTATTTT. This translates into CASSQSGRTGGAWVTQYF.